This TCR beta chain was obtained from a study of OX40 agonist ivuxolimab in advanced cancers. Study at large: Partial responses occurred in Three dose-escalation patients, one with hepatocellular carcinoma and two with cutaneous melanoma.

Assay used: immunoSEQ multiplex PCR; TCRdb lists only in-frame clones, some missing. The sample includes around 62,000 clones, 65% to 85% of them seen just once. A word on this clone: The antigen is not known.

Study conclusions and caveats: Clonal expansion from baseline to week 6 occurred in both CD4+ and CD8+ T cells.

This receptor was taken from an adult with an advanced solid tumor such as melanoma, head and neck, liver or kidney cancer. The sequenced sample was CD4+ or CD8+ T cells sorted from blood, obtained in a trial of the OX40 agonist ivuxolimab.

Written as DNA, the CDR3 is TGTGCCAGCAGCCTCATACAGGGAGTTTCTGAAGCTTTCTTT. It is translated as CASSLIQGVSEAFF. The chain employs TRBV16 and TRBJ1-1; maybe TRBD1 (6 bases). Germline assignment: CDR1 KGHSY and CDR2 FQNENV. The CDR3 runs 14 residues. The germline V and J ends were trimmed by 4 bases and 6 bases, with 15 bases remaining between them.